This TCR beta chain was captured by sequencing in a study of blood T cell repertoires in COVID-19. For the study at large: Cohort 3 recovery required two negative PCRs, clearance, or symptom resolution.

The study recruited people aged 18 to 89 years across approximately 24 US areas. Participants were placed into cohorts based on the clinical history they reported. V trimming: 5 bases; J trimming: 7 bases; junction bases outside the gene matches: 9. Germline V gene sequence: CDR1 SEHNR, CDR2 FQNEAQ (reference sequence). The CDR3 spans 15 residues. Authors' methods: The assay estimated nucleated cells by amplifying reference gene primers. Libraries were prepared by immunoSEQ multiplex PCR; TCRdb keeps only in-frame clonotypes and omits some of them. The DNA was the basis for D and trimming; V, J and clone size are from that table. The table has over 130,000 clones, about 87% seen once.

Specimen: PBMCs or T cells enriched from blood (not recorded which). This chain connects TRBV7-9 to TRBJ1-4, with TRBD1 matching over 8 bases. The receptor comes from a man aged 50 to 60 in a cohort exposed to, infected with or recovered from COVID-19 (not recorded which). DNA for the CDR3: TGTGCCAGCAGCCAACTGACAGGGGTGGCTGAAAAACTGTTTTTT. Its translation: CASSQLTGVAEKLFF.